This TCR beta chain emerged from a study of technical replicates of blood from several donors. Some clones are missing from TCRdb's copy, which holds only in-frame ones; the method was immunoSEQ multiplex PCR. The sample lists around 100,000 clones, 96% occurring once. Germline V lookup: CDR1 MNHNS, CDR2 SASEGT. J was trimmed by 4 bases and V by 10 bases; bases with no gene match: 5. The CDR3 is 12 residues long. The sequence came from a human donor in good health. V and J are TRBV6-1 and TRBJ1-2, with 8 bases fitting TRBD1. The specimen was T cells isolated from PBMCs. CDR3 protein: CANSDRVYGYTF. In DNA form, the CDR3 reads TGTGCCAACTCGGACAGGGTCTATGGCTACACCTTC.